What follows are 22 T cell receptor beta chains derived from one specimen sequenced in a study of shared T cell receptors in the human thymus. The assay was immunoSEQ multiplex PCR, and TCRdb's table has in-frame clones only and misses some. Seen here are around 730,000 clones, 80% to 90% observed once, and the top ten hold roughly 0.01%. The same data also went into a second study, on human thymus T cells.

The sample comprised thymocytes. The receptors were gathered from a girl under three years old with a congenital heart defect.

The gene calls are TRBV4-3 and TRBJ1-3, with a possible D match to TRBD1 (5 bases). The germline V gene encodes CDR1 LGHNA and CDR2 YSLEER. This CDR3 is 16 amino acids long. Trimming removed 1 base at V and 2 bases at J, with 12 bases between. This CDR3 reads CASSQGTGPTGNTIYF. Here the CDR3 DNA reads TGCGCCAGCAGCCAAGGCACAGGACCTACTGGAAACACCATATATTTT.

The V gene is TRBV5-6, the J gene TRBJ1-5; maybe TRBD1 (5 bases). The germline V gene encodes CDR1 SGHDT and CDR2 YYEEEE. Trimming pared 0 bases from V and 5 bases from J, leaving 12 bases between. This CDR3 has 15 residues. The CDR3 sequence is CASSLAGRVHQPQHF. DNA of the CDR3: TGTGCCAGCAGCTTGGCAGGCAGGGTCCATCAGCCCCAGCATTTT.

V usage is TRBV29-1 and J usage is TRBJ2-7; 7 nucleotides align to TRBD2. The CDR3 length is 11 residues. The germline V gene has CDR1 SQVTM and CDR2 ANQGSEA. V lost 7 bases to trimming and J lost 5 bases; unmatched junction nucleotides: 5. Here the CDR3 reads CSAGLVNEQYF. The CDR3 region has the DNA TGCAGCGCTGGACTAGTAAACGAGCAGTACTTC.

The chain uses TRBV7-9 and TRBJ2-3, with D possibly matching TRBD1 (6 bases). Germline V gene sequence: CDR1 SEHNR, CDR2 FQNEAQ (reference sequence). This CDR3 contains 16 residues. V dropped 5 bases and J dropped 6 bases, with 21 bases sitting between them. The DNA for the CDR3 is TGTGCCAGCAGCCACTACGGCAAGCGAACAGGGGATACGCAGTATTTT. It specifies CASSHYGKRTGDTQYF.

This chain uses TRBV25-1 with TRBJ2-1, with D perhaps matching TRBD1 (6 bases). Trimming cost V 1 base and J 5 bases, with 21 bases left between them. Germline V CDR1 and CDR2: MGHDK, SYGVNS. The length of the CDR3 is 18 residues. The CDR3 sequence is CASSELGAQEAPDNEQFF. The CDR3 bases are TGTGCCAGCAGTGAATTGGGGGCCCAGGAGGCTCCTGACAATGAGCAGTTCTTC.

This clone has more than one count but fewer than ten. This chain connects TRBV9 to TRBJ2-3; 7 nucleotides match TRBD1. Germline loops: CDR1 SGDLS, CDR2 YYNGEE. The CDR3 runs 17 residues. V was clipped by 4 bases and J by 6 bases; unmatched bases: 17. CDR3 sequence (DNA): TGTGCCAGCAGCCCTAGAACGGGACAGAGCCCCATGGATACGCAGTATTTT. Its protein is CASSPRTGQSPMDTQYF.

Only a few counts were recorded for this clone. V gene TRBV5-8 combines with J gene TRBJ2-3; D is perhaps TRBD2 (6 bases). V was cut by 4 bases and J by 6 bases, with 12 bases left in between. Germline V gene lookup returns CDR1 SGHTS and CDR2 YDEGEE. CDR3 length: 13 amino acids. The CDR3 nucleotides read TGTGCCAGCAGCCGGAAGGCGGGGGATACGCAGTATTTT. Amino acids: CASSRKAGDTQYF.

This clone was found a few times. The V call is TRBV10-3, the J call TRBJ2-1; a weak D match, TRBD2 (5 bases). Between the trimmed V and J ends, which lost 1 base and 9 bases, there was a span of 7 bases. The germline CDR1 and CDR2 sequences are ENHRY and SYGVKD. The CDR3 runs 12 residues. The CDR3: CAISEYGIEQFF. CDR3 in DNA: TGTGCCATCAGTGAGTACGGGATTGAGCAGTTCTTC.

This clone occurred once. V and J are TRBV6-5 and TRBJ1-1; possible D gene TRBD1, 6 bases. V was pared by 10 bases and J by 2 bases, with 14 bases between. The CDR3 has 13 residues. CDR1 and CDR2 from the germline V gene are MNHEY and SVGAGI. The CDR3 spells CATRTELNTEAFF. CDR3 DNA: TGTGCCACAAGGACAGAGCTAAACACTGAAGCTTTCTTT.

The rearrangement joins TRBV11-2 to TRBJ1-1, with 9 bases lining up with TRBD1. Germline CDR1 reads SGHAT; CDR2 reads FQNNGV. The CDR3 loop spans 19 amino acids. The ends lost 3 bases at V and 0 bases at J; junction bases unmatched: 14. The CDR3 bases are TGTGCCAGCAGCTTCCGGGACAGGGAAATCCCTGACATGAACACTGAAGCTTTCTTT. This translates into CASSFRDREIPDMNTEAFF.

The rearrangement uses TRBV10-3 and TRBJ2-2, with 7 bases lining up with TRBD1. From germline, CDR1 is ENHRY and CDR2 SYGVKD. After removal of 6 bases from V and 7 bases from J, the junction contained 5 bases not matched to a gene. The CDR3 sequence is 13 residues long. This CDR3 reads CAIRGTDIGELFF. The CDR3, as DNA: TGTGCCATCAGGGGGACAGATATCGGGGAGCTGTTTTTT.

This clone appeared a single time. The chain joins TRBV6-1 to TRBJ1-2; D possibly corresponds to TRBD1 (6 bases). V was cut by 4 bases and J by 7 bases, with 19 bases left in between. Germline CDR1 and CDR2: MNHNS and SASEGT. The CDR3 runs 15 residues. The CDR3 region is CASSGVGRGSAGYTF. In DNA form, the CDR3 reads TGTGCCAGCAGTGGCGTGGGCAGGGGCTCAGCTGGCTACACCTTC.

The CDR3 DNA reads TGTGCCAGCAGCTCCTACTTTGGACAGGTATACAATGAGCAGTTCTTC. Translated, it gives CASSSYFGQVYNEQFF. The chain uses TRBV7-6 and TRBJ2-1, with TRBD1 identical over 7 bases. The CDR3 is 16 amino acids. Per germline, CDR1 SGHVS and CDR2 FNYEAQ. V dropped 4 bases and J dropped 4; count of bases not matched to a gene: 10.

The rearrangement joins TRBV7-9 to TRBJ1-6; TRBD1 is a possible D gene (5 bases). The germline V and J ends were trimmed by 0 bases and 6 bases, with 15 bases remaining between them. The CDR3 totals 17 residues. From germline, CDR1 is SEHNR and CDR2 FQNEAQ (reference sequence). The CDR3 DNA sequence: TGTGCCAGCAGCTTAGCGTCGTCCAGGGAACCTAATTCACCCCTCCACTTT. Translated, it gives CASSLASSREPNSPLHF.

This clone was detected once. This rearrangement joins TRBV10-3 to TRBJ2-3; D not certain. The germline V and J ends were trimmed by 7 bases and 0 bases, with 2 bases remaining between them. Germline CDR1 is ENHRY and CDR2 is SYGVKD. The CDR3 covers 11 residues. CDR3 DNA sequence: TGTGCCATCATAAGCACAGATACGCAGTATTTT. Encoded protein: CAIISTDTQYF.

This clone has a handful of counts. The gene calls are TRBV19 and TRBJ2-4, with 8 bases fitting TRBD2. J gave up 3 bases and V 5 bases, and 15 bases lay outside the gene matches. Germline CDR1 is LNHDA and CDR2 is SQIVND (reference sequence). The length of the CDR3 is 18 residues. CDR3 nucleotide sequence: TGTGCCAGTAGTTCCCGGGGGGGCGTAGGGGTGGGCAAAAACATTCAGTACTTC. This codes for CASSSRGGVGVGKNIQYF.

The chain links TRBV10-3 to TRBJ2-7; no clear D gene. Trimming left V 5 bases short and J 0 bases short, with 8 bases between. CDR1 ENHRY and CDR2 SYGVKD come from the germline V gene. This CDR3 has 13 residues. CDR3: CAISPGSSYEQYF. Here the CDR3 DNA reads TGTGCCATCAGTCCAGGAAGCTCCTACGAGCAGTACTTC.

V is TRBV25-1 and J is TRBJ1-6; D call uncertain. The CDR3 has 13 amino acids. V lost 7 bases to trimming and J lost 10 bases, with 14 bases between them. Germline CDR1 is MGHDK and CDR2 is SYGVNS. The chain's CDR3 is CASKGGLKSPLHF. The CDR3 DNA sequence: TGTGCCAGCAAGGGAGGACTTAAATCACCCCTCCACTTT.

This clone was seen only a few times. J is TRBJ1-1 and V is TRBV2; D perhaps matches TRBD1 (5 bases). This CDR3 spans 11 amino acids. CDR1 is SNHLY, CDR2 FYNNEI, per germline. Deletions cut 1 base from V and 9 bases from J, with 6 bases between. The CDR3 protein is CASSEDRKAFF. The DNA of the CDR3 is TGTGCCAGCAGTGAAGACAGGAAAGCTTTCTTT.

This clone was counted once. The CDR3 spells CASSCRDRVNYGYTF. The CDR3 coding sequence is TGTGCCAGCAGCTGTAGGGACAGAGTTAACTATGGCTACACCTTC. V gene TRBV11-2 combines with J gene TRBJ1-2; 7 nucleotides align to TRBD1. Looked up from germline, CDR1 is SGHAT and CDR2 is FQNNGV. The ends lost 4 bases at V and 1 base at J; junction bases unmatched: 6. The CDR3 sequence is 15 residues long.

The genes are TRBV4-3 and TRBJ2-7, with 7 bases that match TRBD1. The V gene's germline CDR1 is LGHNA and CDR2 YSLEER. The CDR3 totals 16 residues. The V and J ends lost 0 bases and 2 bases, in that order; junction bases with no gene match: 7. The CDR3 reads CASSQDAPTGTYEQYF. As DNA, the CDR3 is TGCGCCAGCAGCCAAGATGCCCCGACAGGGACCTACGAGCAGTACTTC.

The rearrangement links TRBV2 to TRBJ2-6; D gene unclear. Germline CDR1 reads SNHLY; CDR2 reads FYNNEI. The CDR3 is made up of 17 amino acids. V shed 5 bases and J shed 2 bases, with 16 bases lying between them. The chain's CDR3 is CASSKISGLTGANVLTF. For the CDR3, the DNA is TGTGCCAGCAGTAAAATCAGTGGGCTTACTGGGGCCAACGTCCTGACTTTC.